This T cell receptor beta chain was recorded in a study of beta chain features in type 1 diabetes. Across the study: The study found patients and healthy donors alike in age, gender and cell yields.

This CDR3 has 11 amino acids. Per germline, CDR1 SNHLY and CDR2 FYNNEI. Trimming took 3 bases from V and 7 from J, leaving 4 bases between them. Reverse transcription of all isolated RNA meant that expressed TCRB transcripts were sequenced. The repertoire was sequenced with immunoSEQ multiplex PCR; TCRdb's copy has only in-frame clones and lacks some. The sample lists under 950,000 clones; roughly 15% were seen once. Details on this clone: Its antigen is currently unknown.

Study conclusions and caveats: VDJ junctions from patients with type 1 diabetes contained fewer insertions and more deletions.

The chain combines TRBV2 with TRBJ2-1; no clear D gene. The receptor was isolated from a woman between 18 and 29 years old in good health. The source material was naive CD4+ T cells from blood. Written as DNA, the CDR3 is TGTGCCAGCAGTGATTTTAATGAGCAGTTCTTC. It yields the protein CASSDFNEQFF.